This T cell receptor beta chain was found in a study of blood T cell repertoires in COVID-19. Generated by immunoSEQ multiplex PCR, the TCRdb table keeps only in-frame clones and is missing some. Among approximately 330,000 clones listed, over 80% were seen once. The V gene's germline CDR1 is KGHSH and CDR2 LQKENI. CDR3 length: 13 residues. V was pared by 8 bases and J by 2 bases, with 6 bases of the junction left unmatched. The specimen sequenced was peripheral blood. This receptor was obtained from a man younger than 45 with COVID-19, enrolled during active disease. This rearrangement joins TRBV18 to TRBJ2-7, with 7 nucleotides matching TRBD1. The CDR3 nucleotides read TGTGCCAGCGCTGACAGGGCCACCTACGAGCAGTACTTC. It yields the protein CASADRATYEQYF.